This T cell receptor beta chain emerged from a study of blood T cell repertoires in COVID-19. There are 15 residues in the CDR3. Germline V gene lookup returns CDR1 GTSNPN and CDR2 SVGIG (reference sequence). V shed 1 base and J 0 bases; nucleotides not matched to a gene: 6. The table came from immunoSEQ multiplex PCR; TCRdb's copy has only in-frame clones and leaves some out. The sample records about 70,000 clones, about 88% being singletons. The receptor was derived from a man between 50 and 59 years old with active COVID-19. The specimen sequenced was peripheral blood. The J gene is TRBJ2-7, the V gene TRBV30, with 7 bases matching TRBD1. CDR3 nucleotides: TGTGCCTGGAGTGACCCGGGACAGTACTCCTACGAGCAGTACTTC. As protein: CAWSDPGQYSYEQYF.